These 11 T cell receptor beta chains were sequenced from one sample in a study of identical twins' blood T cells. One entry per CDR3 protein, called by TCRdb with MiXCR from the 5' RACE reads. The repertoire consists of about 370,000 distinct CDR3 sequences, with about 28% occurring once and the leading ten covering about 6%. Sequencing was done on a sample of PBMCs. The source of these receptors is a woman aged 18 to 55 in good health.

This clonotype was counted ten times or more. The CDR3 spells CASSLNGLNTEAFF. CDR3 bases: TGTGCCAGCAGTTTAAACGGACTGAACACTGAAGCTTTCTTT. The chain couples TRBV27 to TRBJ1-1; D remains ambiguous. CDR1 is MNHEY, CDR2 SMNVEV, per germline (reference sequence). V was pared by 2 bases and J by 0 bases, with 7 bases between. There are 14 residues in the CDR3.

As for this clonotype: At one end, the junction sequence differs from germline, possibly due to a read error. The chain uses TRBV20-1 and TRBJ2-1; D tentatively fits TRBD1 or TRBD2 (6 bases each). CDR3 size: 11 residues. Germline CDR1 is DFQATT and CDR2 is SNEGSKA (reference sequence). The CDR3 region is CRARGPNEQSF. DNA of the CDR3: TGCAGGGCCCGGGGGCCCAATGAGCAGTCCTTC.

This chain connects TRBV11-2 to TRBJ1-2; D call uncertain. CDR3 length equals 14 residues. CDR1 SGHAT and CDR2 FQNNGV come from the germline V gene. The V end was cut by 4 bases, the J end by 6 bases, with 15 bases between. CDR3 residues: CASSSSVGSNGYTF. For the CDR3, the DNA is TGTGCCAGCAGCTCTTCGGTGGGATCTAATGGCTACACCTTC.

This clonotype was observed at least ten times. DNA for the CDR3: TGTGCCATCAAGCAGGAGGGAAGCTACAATGAGCAGTTCTTC. This encodes CAIKQEGSYNEQFF. V is TRBV10-3 and J is TRBJ2-1, with D possibly being TRBD2 (6 bases). The CDR3 length is 14 residues. V was pared by 7 bases and J by 3 bases, with 13 bases between. Germline assignment: CDR1 ENHRY and CDR2 SYGVKD.

The CDR3 nucleotides read TGTGCCAGCAGCCCAGGACTGGCCTACAGAGGCTACACCTTC. Translation: CASSPGLAYRGYTF. The chain joins TRBV7-6 to TRBJ1-2, with unresolved D. V shed 5 bases and J shed 8 bases, with 18 bases lying between them. Germline V gene lookup returns CDR1 SGHVS and CDR2 FNYEAQ. CDR3 length: 14 residues. Filled out from reference TRBV7-6 and TRBJ1-2, the complete variable domain reads GAGVSQSPRYKVTKRGQDVALRCDPISGHVSLYWYRQALGQGPEFLTYFNYEAQQDKSGLPNDRFSAERPEGSISTLTIQRTEQRDSAMYRCASSPGLAYRGYTFGSGTRLTVV.

In its sample, this clonotype was seen a few times. CDR3 sequence: CAISGTGGTSEQYF. In DNA, the CDR3 is TGTGCCATCAGTGGAACAGGGGGGACTTCCGAGCAGTACTTC. The gene calls are TRBV10-3 and TRBJ2-7; 8 bases are shared with TRBD1. Per germline, CDR1 ENHRY and CDR2 SYGVKD. The CDR3 length is 14 residues. Trimming cost V 4 bases and J 6 bases; bases outside gene matches: 8.

This clonotype was detected a few times. The chain carries TRBV6-2 or TRBV6-3 and TRBJ1-1, with D possibly matching TRBD1 (5 bases). The CDR3 totals 13 residues. CDR1 and CDR2 from the germline V gene are MNHEY and SVGEGT. Trimming removed 2 bases from V and 7 bases from J, with 11 bases in between. The CDR3 protein is CASSYARDSEAFF. The CDR3 DNA sequence: TGTGCCAGCAGTTACGCTCGCGACAGTGAAGCTTTCTTT.

This clonotype showed up just a few times. The rearrangement uses TRBV10-3 and TRBJ1-2, with TRBD1 as a possible D gene (5 bases). V was clipped by 7 bases and J by 3 bases, with 9 bases between them. This CDR3 has 12 residues. Germline V CDR1 and CDR2: ENHRY, SYGVKD. The DNA of the CDR3 is TGTGCCATCACTGGGGGTGACTATGGCTACACCTTC. This gives the protein CAITGGDYGYTF.

The CDR3: CASSAGLISQAFF. In nucleotides, the CDR3 is TGTGCCAGCAGCGCGGGACTCATAAGTCAAGCTTTCTTT. The V gene is TRBV12-3 or TRBV12-4, the J gene TRBJ1-1, with D possibly being TRBD1 (5 bases). CDR3 length: 13 amino acids. V lost 6 bases to trimming and J lost 9 bases, with 17 bases between them.

The chain is built from TRBV20-1 and TRBJ1-3, with 8 bases matching TRBD1. This CDR3 contains 16 residues. Germline V CDR1 and CDR2: DFQATT, SNEGSKA (reference sequence). The J segment lost 3 bases and the V segment lost 5 bases, leaving 12 bases of the junction unmatched. DNA of the CDR3: TGCAGTGCTCCTCAAAGTGGCAGGGGGCTTGGAAACACCATATATTTT. It codes for CSAPQSGRGLGNTIYF.

This clonotype was found a few times. V gene TRBV5-1 combines with J gene TRBJ1-4; weak D call: TRBD1 (5 bases). The CDR3 sequence is 13 residues long. Trimming shortened V by 5 bases and J by 7 bases, and 12 bases separated the two germline ends. The germline CDR1 and CDR2 sequences are SGHRS and YFSETQ. Here the CDR3 DNA reads TGCGCCAGCAGTGCAGGGCATGGTGAAAAACTGTTTTTT. Translation gives CASSAGHGEKLFF.